The TCR beta chain under discussion was sequenced for a study of regulatory T cells in long-lasting Graves disease (dated by TCRdb to the early 2020s). Background on the whole study: Persistent Graves' disease was defined as antithyroid drug treatment for over 5 years with persistently positive TSH receptor autoantibodies. This study used TCR sequencing and RNA sequencing of peripheral blood to compare persistent Graves' disease patients against newly diagnosed Graves' disease patients. The study took place in China and was registered as a clinical trial. TCR sequencing covered about 13 persistent and approximately 20 newly diagnosed Graves' disease patients, some 33 samples in total. Antithyroid drugs had been taken for 8.5 to 12 years on average by persistent Graves' disease patients in the clinical cohort.

The sample's time point, from its label and the paper: persistent/refractory GD, antithyroid drugs over 5 years with positive TRAb. For both TCR sequencing and RNA sequencing, RNA was extracted from PBMCs using TRIzol. Graves' disease was diagnosed according to American Thyroid Association guidelines. The patients came from an endocrinology department in Xi'an, China. Each patient gave about 9.1 milliliters of peripheral blood, collected in an EDTA anticoagulant tube. Ficoll Paque Plus density gradient separation was used to isolate PBMCs, and no further T cell sorting was performed. An Agilent 2100 Bioanalyzer and agarose gel were used to check RNA quality, while a NanoDrop 2000 measured RNA concentration. Results and caveats for the whole study, not just this receptor: Persistent Graves' disease patients showed lower TCR Shannon entropy and fewer highly expanded clones than newly diagnosed patients, suggesting clonal expansion. TRBV28, TRBJ1-2 and TRBJ2-5 were preferentially used in persistent disease, while TRBV20-1 and TRBJ2-1 were favored in newly diagnosed disease. Sequencing and analysis were restricted to the TCR beta chain. The authors noted that the small sample size was a limitation that may lower accuracy. Patients with persistent disease shared more public clonotypes (about 2,500) than newly diagnosed patients did (approximately 1,000). Only peripheral blood was studied, because thyroid tissue, the primary lesion, was inaccessible.

Library construction relied on multiplex PCR. The sequencer listed for this sample is Illumina HiSeq 4000. TCR beta libraries were built with iRepertoire HTBI primers and Arm-PCR amplification of CDR3 regions. Before sequencing, the PCR products underwent gel purification. Per the authors' processing: Across samples, fewer than 70 TRBV and approximately 15 TRBJ segments were identified and used for gene usage analysis of CDR3 amino acid clonotypes. COPE and FqMerger were used to merge filtered high-quality paired reads into contigs. BLAST was used to align contigs to IMGT TRBV, TRBD and TRBJ reference genes, with CDR3 defined following IMGT. Highly expanded clones were defined as clonotypes with a frequency above 0.1%. Shannon entropy was used to measure repertoire diversity, and the Gini coefficient was used to measure V-J evenness. A clonotype found in more than one individual was treated as public. In-frame beta chains were kept once TCRdb had trimmed the public reads at Q25 with fastp and called clones with MiXCR. Each CDR3 protein appears once, grouped with its most common genes and DNA. The V and J calls here are based on TCRdb, not the publication. In all, the sample holds 650,000 to 700,000 distinct CDR3 sequences, and around 32% of those were seen once. Of the sample, 40% to 55% falls within the top ten clones.

A note on this clonotype: Its antigen specificity is not known. Base qualities are not at hand, and no much larger clone is one base apart.

V drops 1 base and J drops 2 bases, leaving 11 bases in between. The CDR3 goes from the cysteine to the phenylalanine over 15 residues. CDR3 DNA is the only sequence kept; it has 45 bases, read in frame from the first base. CDR1 and CDR2 were assigned from the germline V gene as MNHNS and SASEGT. The chain employs TRBV6-1 and TRBJ1-1; possibly the D gene is TRBD1, per 6 matching bases. The sequence was obtained from a female donor with Graves disease. This material consisted of peripheral blood mononuclear cells (PBMCs), taken when the disease was refractory, from a patient treated with antithyroid drugs. The bases are TGTGCCAGCAGTGAAGATTGGGGGCGTAACACTGAAGCTTTCTTT. Translated, it reads CASSEDWGRNTEAFF.